The sequence of this T cell receptor (beta chain) was determined in a study of cytomegalovirus exposure and HLA in healthy donors. PCR used 60 Vbeta primers and 13 Jbeta primers. Sequenced by immunoSEQ multiplex PCR; TCRdb stores in-frame clones only, minus some. This table holds roughly 190,000 clones, about three quarters found once. The V end was cut by 4 bases, the J end by 0 bases, with 11 bases between. This CDR3 comprises 15 residues. Germline-derived CDR1 and CDR2 are SGHKS and YYEKEE (reference sequence). V gene TRBV5-5 combines with J gene TRBJ1-3, with a tentative D call TRBD1 (6 bases). What was sequenced was PBMCs. This receptor was identified in a woman aged 25 to 45 in good health and CMV-seropositive. The CDR3 is CASSIGQSSGNTIYF. The CDR3 nucleotides are TGTGCCAGCAGCATCGGACAGTCCTCTGGAAACACCATATATTTT.